This T cell receptor (beta chain) was captured by sequencing in a study of CD8+ T cells in alopecia areata. Whole-study findings and limits: Scalp clonality, along with expanded CD8+ clones among the top 100, was significantly decreased by tofacitinib.

Germline V gives CDR1 SGHTA, CDR2 FQGNSA. Deletions cut 8 bases from V and 5 bases from J, with 21 bases between. This CDR3 has 15 amino acids. Treatment of the sample: oral pan-JAK inhibitor, 5-10 mg twice daily. Concerning this clone: Its matching antigen is unknown.

It was cDNA, reverse transcribed from extracted RNA, that served as the sequencing template. Only in-frame clones appear in the TCRdb table, and some are missing; sequencing was by immunoSEQ multiplex PCR. The data show 150,000 to 200,000 clones, roughly 60% seen once. This TCR was sampled from a human donor with alopecia areata. Sequencing was performed on CD4+ T cells sorted from blood, taken at week 24, from a patient treated with tofacitinib. The rearrangement links TRBV7-2 to TRBJ2-5, with D perhaps matching TRBD1 (6 bases). DNA of the CDR3: TGTGCCAGCGTACTCTACAGGGTTAATGGGGAGACCCAGTACTTC. This encodes CASVLYRVNGETQYF. Full variable domain (rest looked up from reference TRBV7-2 and TRBJ2-5): GAGVSQSPSNKVTEKGKDVELRCDPISGHTALYWYRQSLGQGLEFLIYFQGNSAPDKSGLPSDRFSAERTGGSVSTLTIQRTQQEDSAVYLCASVLYRVNGETQYFGPGTRLLVL.